These T cell receptor beta chains were read from a single sample in a study of post-analysis software for immune sequencing data. One entry per CDR3 protein results from TCRdb running MiXCR on the PCR reads. The sample lists 400,000 to 500,000 distinct CDR3 sequences, over 30% seen once, with less than 10% in the top ten. Source material: blood. All receptors come from a girl aged 2 to 10 with multiple sclerosis. Each CDR3 is given with its conserved first and last residue. Each record gives: V gene, D gene, clone size, J gene, CDR3 protein, CDR3 DNA. A D gene is named only where the DNA matches it firmly. A row's size may be missing; if present it is once, few, many or a size class.

TRBV20-1,.,.,TRBJ1-2,CSARPTVYGYTF,TGCAGTGCTAGACCGACAGTCTATGGCTACACCTTC
TRBV4-1,.,.,TRBJ1-1,CASSQVKTVEAFF,TGCGCCAGCAGCCAAGTCAAGACAGTTGAAGCTTTCTTT
TRBV7-6,.,few,TRBJ2-3,CASSLEAIRGSSFTDTQYF,TGTGCCAGCAGCCTAGAGGCGATTCGGGGTAGCAGTTTCACAGATACGCAGTATTTT
TRBV7-6,.,.,TRBJ1-5,CASGSRSNQPQHF,TGTGCCAGCGGCTCACGCAGCAATCAGCCCCAGCATTTT
TRBV7-3,.,few,TRBJ2-1,CASSPFGGAKYNEQFF,TGTGCCAGCAGTCCCTTTGGGGGAGCCAAGTACAATGAGCAGTTCTTC
TRBV29-1,.,few,TRBJ1-4,CSVDRDAKLFF,TGCAGCGTTGACAGGGACGCAAAACTGTTTTTT
TRBV20-1,.,few,TRBJ2-3,CSARVTDTQYF,TGCAGTGCTAGAGTAACAGATACGCAGTATTTT
TRBV6-6,.,.,TRBJ2-3,CASSPFPQPQDTQYF,TGTGCCAGCAGTCCTTTCCCACAGCCCCAAGATACGCAGTATTTT
TRBV25-1,.,.,TRBJ1-2,CASSRLTGRTLYGYTF,TGTGCCAGCAGTCGACTGACAGGCAGGACCCTCTATGGCTACACCTTC
TRBV6-6,TRBD1,.,TRBJ2-3,CASRFQPGQGATDTQYF,TGTGCCAGCAGATTCCAACCGGGACAGGGGGCAACAGATACGCAGTATTTT
TRBV6-2/TRBV6-3,.,few,TRBJ1-2,CASSLTGLPVYGYTF,TGTGCCAGCAGTCTTACAGGACTCCCAGTCTATGGCTACACCTTC
TRBV4-1,TRBD1,.,TRBJ1-2,CASSQDPYDRGARGYGYTF,TGCGCCAGCAGCCAAGACCCCTATGACAGGGGTGCCCGAGGCTATGGCTACACCTTC
TRBV27,.,few,TRBJ2-1,CASSLGYGSGFNEQFF,TGTGCCAGCAGTCTCGGCTACGGGAGCGGCTTCAATGAGCAGTTCTTC
TRBV14,TRBD2,.,TRBJ2-3,CASSEGSSGGADTQYF,TGTGCCAGCAGCGAAGGATCTAGCGGGGGCGCAGATACGCAGTATTTT